This T cell receptor (beta chain) was recovered during a study of blood T cell repertoires in COVID-19. Looking at the study overall: Acute and convalescent COVID-19 samples came from the United States, Italy and Spain. The cDNA or gDNA used as material had been derived from T cells, B-cell-depleted T cells, or PBMCs.

This CDR3 spans 17 amino acids. The germline V gene encodes CDR1 SNHLY and CDR2 FYNNEI. Trimming cost V 2 bases and J 4 bases; bases outside gene matches: 5. In the original workflow: Reference gene primers were amplified, and this amplification served to estimate nucleated cell counts. Sequenced by immunoSEQ multiplex PCR; TCRdb stores in-frame clones only, minus some. V and J calls and clone size are as listed in that table; D and trimming were resolved from the DNA. This sample yields around 200,000 clones, of which almost 90% are seen a single time; around 1.5% belongs to the top ten. The chain uses TRBV2 and TRBJ2-2; 12 nucleotides line up with TRBD2. The sequence came from a man aged 18 to 30 with active or convalescent COVID-19. The material sequenced was peripheral blood. DNA of the CDR3: TGTGCCAGCAGTGAACTAGCGGGGGGGCTCCCCACCGGGGAGCTGTTTTTT. Residues: CASSELAGGLPTGELFF. Full variable domain (outside the CDR3, taken from reference TRBV2 and TRBJ2-2): EPEVTQTPSHQVTQMGQEVILRCVPISNHLYFYWYRQILGQKVEFLVSFYNNEISEKSEIFDDQFSVERPDGSNFTLKIRSTKLEDSAMYFCASSELAGGLPTGELFFGEGSRLTVL.